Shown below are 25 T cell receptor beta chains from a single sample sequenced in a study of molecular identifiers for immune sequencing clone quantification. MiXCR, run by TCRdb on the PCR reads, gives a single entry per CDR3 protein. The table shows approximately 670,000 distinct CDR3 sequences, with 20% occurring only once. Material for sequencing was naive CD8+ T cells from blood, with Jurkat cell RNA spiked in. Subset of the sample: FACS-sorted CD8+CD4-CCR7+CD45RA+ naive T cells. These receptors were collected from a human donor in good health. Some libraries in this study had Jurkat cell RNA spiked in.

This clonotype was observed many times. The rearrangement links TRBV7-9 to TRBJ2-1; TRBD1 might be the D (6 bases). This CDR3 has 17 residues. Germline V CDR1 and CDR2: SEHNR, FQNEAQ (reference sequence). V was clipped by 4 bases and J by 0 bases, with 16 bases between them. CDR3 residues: CASSSIGQTYSYNEQFF. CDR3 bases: TGTGCCAGCAGCTCGATAGGACAGACCTACTCCTACAATGAGCAGTTCTTC.

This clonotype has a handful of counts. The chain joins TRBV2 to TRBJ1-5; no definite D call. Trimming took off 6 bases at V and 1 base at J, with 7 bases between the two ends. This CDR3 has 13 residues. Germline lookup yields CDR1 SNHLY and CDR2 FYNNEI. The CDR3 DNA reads TGTGCCAGCAGAGAGGGCAGCAATCAGCCCCAGCATTTT. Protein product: CASREGSNQPQHF.

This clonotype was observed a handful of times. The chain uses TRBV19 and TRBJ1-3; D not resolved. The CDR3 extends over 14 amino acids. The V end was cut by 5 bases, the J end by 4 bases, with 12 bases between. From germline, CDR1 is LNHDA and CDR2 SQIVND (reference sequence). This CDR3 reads CASSSWTDGNTIYF. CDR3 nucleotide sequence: TGTGCCAGTAGTTCCTGGACCGACGGAAACACCATATATTTT.

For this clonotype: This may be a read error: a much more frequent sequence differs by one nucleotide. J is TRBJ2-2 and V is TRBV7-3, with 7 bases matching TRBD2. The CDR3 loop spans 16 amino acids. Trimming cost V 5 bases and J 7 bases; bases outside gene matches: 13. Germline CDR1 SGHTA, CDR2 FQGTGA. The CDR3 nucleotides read TGTGCCAGCAGCCTCCACCCGGGACTACCGTACGGGGAGCTGTTTTTT. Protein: CASSLHPGLPYGELFF.

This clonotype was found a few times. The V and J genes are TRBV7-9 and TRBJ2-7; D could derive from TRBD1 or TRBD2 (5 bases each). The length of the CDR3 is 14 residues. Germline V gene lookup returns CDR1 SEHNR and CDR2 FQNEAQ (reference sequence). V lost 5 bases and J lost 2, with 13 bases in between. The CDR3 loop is CASSQRDGPYEQYF. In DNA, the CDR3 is TGTGCCAGCAGCCAAAGGGACGGCCCCTACGAGCAGTACTTC.

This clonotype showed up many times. This chain's CDR3 is CASSQVYGISSGNTIYF. The CDR3 DNA is TGCGCCAGCAGCCAAGTCTATGGGATCAGCTCTGGAAACACCATATATTTT. The rearrangement uses TRBV4-1 and TRBJ1-3; D gene ambiguous. V was clipped by 1 base and J by 0 bases, with 13 bases between them. This CDR3 is 17 amino acids long. Germline lookup yields CDR1 MGHRA and CDR2 YSYEKL.

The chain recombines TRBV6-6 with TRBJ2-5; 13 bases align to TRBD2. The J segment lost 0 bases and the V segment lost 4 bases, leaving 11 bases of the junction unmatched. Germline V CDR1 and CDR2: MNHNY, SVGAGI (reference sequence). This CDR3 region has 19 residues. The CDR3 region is CASSSTGLAGSEYQETQYF. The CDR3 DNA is TGTGCCAGCAGTTCGACGGGACTAGCGGGGAGTGAGTACCAAGAGACCCAGTACTTC.

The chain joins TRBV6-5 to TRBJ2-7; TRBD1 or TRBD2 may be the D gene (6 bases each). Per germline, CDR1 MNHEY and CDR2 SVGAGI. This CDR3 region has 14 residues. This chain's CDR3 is CAVSRGASSYEQYF. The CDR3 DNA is TGTGCTGTTTCTAGGGGGGCGAGCTCCTACGAGCAGTACTTC.

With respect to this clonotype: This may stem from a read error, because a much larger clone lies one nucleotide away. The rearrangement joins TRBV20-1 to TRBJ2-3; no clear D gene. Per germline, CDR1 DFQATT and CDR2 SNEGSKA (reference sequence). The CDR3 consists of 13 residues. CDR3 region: CSAGDLRWDTQYF. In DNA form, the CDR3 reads TGCAGTGCTGGAGATCTCAGATGGGATACGCAGTATTTT.

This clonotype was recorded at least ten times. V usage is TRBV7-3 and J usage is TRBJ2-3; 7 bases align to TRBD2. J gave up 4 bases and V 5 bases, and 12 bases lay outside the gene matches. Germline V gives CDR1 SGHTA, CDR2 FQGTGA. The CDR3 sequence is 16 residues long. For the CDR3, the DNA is TGTGCCAGCAGCCACGGACTAGGCTCCCCTTCAGATACGCAGTATTTT. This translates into CASSHGLGSPSDTQYF.

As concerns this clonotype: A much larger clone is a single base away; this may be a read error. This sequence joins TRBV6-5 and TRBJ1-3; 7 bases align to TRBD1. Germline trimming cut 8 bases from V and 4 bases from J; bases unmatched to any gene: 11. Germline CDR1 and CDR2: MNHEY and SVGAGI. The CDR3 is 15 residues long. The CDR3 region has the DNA TGTGCCAGCGGCCCCCCGGGGGACAGCGGAAACACCATATATTTT. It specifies CASGPPGDSGNTIYF.

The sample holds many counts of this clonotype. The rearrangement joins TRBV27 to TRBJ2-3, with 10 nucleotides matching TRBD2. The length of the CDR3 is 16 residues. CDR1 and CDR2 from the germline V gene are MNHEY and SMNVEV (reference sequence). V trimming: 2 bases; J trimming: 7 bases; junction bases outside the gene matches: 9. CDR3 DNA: TGTGCCAGCAGTTTAAGGAGTAGCGGGAGGTTGTATACGCAGTATTTT. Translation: CASSLRSSGRLYTQYF.

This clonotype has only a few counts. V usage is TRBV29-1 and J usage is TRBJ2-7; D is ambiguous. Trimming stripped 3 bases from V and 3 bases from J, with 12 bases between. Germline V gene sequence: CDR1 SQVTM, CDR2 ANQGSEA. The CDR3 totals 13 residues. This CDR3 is CSVEVGLDYEQYF. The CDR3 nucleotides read TGCAGCGTTGAGGTGGGTCTTGACTACGAGCAGTACTTC.

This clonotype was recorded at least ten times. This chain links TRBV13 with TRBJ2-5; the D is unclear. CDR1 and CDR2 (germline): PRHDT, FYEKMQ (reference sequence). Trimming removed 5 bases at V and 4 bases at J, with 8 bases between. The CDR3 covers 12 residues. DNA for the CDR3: TGTGCCAGCAGCGCCCGGACAGAGACCCAGTACTTC. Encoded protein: CASSARTETQYF.

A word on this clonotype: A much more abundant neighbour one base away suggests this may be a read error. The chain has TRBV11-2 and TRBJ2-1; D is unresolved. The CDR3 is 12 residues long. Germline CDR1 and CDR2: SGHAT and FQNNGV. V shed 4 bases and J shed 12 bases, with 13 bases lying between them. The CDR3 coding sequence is TGTGCCAGCAGCTACAAGGAGATTGGGCAGTTCTTC. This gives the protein CASSYKEIGQFF.

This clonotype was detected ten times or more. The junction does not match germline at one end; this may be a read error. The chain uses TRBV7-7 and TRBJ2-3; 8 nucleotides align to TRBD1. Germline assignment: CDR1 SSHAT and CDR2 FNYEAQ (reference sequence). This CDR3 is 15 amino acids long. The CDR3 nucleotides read TGTGCTAGCAGCTTAGTTTCAGGGGGCGGCGATACGCAGTATTTT. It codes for CASSLVSGGGDTQYF.

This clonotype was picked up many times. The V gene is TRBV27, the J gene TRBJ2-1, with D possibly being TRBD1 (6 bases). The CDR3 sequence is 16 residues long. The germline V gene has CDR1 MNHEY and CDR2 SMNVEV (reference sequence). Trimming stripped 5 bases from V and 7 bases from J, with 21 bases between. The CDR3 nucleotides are TGTGCCAGCAGTCCACTCAGGGGCCGTTTGAGGAATGAGCAGTTCTTC. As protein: CASSPLRGRLRNEQFF.

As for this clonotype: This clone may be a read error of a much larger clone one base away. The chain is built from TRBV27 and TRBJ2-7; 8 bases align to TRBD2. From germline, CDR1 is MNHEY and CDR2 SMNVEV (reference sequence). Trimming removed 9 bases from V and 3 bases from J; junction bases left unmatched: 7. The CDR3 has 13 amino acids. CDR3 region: CASRQAGVYEQYF. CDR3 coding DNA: TGTGCCAGTAGACAAGCGGGAGTCTACGAGCAGTACTTC.

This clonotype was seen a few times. The CDR3 is CASSSGQAISGANVLTF. The CDR3 DNA is TGTGCCAGCAGTTCCGGACAGGCGATCTCTGGGGCCAACGTCCTGACTTTC. This chain uses TRBV28 with TRBJ2-6; 7 bases fit TRBD1. CDR3 size: 17 residues. V lost 4 bases, J lost 0 bases, and 6 bases stayed unmatched. Germline assignment: CDR1 MDHEN and CDR2 SYDVKM.

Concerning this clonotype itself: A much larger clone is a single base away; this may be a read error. The CDR3 DNA reads as TGTGCCTGGAGTGATTCGGATACGCGGTATTTT. Translation gives CAWSDSDTRYF. The chain carries TRBV30 and TRBJ2-3; D uncertain. The CDR3 is 11 residues long. CDR1 and CDR2 (germline): GTSNPN, SVGIG (reference sequence).

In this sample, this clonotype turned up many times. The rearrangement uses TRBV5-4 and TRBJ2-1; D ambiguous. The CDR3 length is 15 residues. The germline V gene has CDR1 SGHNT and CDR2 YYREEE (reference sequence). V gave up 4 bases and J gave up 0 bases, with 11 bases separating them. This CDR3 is CASSVLSSSYNEQFF. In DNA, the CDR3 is TGTGCCAGCAGCGTCCTCTCCTCCTCCTACAATGAGCAGTTCTTC.

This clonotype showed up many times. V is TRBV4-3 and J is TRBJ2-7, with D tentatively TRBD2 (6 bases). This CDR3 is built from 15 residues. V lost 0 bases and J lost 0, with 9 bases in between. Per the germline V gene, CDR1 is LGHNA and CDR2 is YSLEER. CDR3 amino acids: CASSQEAGGSYEQYF. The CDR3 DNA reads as TGCGCCAGCAGCCAAGAAGCCGGGGGCTCCTACGAGCAGTACTTC.

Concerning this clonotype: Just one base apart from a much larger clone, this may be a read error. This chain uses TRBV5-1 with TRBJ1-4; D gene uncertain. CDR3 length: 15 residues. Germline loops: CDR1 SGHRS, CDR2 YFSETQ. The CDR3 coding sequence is TGCGCCAGCAGCGGATGGGCCGACGGAGATGAAAAACTGCTTTTT. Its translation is CASSGWADGDEKLLF.

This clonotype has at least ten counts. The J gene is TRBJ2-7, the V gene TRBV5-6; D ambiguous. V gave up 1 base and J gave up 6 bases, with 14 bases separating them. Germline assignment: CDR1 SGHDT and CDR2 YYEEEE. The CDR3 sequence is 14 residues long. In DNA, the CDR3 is TGTGCCAGCAGCTTGAGTCCCGGCCGTCTCGAGCAGTACTTC. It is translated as CASSLSPGRLEQYF.

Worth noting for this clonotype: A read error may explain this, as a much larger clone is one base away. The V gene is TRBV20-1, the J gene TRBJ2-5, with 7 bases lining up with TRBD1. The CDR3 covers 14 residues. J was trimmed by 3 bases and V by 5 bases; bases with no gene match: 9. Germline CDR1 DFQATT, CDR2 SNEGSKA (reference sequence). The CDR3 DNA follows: TGCAGTGCTGGACGCTCCGGGACAGAAGAGACCCAGTACTTC. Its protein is CSAGRSGTEETQYF.